This TCR beta chain was sequenced for a study of OX40 agonist ivuxolimab in advanced cancers. Study summary: Treatment of patients was with ivuxolimab, an agonistic anti-OX40 (CD134) antibody. Six ivuxolimab dose levels, 0.01 to 10 mg/kg, were given intravenously every 2 weeks. Broader study findings: Mean expanded clone counts were higher in CD8+ than CD4+ T cells. Blood T cells, both CD4+ and CD8+, expanded clonally by week 6 at 0.1 to 3.0 mg/kg.

V was cut by 2 bases and J by 4 bases, with 11 bases left in between. CDR1 SNHLY and CDR2 FYNNEI come from the germline V gene. The CDR3 is 14 amino acids. Comments on this clone: The target antigen is unknown.

The repertoire was sequenced with immunoSEQ multiplex PCR; TCRdb's copy has only in-frame clones and lacks some. The sample lists 58,000 or so clones, roughly nine tenths occurring once. The TCR originated in an adult with an advanced solid tumor such as melanoma, head and neck, liver or kidney cancer. The gene calls are TRBV2 and TRBJ1-1, with D maybe TRBD1 (5 bases). The material sequenced was CD4+ or CD8+ T cells sorted from blood, taken in a trial of the OX40 agonist ivuxolimab. The CDR3 DNA sequence: TGTGCCAGCAGTGAATTGGGGGGAAGCACTGAAGCTTTCTTT. Translation: CASSELGGSTEAFF.